This T cell receptor beta chain was retrieved from a study of blood T cell repertoires in COVID-19. At the level of the study: Samples representing acute and convalescent COVID-19 were sourced from the United States, Italy and Spain. From T cells, B-cell-depleted T cells, or PBMCs came the material, which was cDNA or gDNA.

Per the authors' pipeline: For nucleated cells, counts were estimated from reference gene primer amplification. Repertoires were generated with immunoSEQ multiplex PCR, while TCRdb's copy carries only in-frame clones and drops some. Clone size and the V and J calls come from that table; the DNA yielded D and trimming. The data show tens of thousands of clones, approximately 84% seen once. This clone was counted a few times. Germline CDR1 and CDR2: KGHSH and LQKENI. This CDR3 is built from 14 residues. V was shortened by 5 bases and J by 4 bases, with 12 bases between the two germline ends. The clonotype comes from a human donor in a cohort sampled during active COVID-19. The sequenced sample consisted of peripheral blood. This rearrangement joins TRBV18 to TRBJ2-1, with TRBD2 as a possible D gene (5 bases). The CDR3 is CASSRNGVYNEQFF. DNA of the CDR3: TGTGCCAGCTCAAGAAACGGGGTATACAATGAGCAGTTCTTC.